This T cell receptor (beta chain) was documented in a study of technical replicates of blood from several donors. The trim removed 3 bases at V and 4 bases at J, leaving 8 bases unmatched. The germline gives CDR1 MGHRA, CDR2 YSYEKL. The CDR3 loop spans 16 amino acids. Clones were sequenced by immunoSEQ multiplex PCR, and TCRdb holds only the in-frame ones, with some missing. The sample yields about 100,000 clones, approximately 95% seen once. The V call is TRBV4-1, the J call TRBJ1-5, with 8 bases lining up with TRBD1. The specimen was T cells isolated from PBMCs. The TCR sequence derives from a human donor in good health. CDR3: CASSQPGQEMNQPQHF. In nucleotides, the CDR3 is TGCGCCAGCAGCCAGCCGGGACAGGAGATGAATCAGCCCCAGCATTTT.